These 8 T cell receptor beta chains were all obtained from the same sample, sequenced in a study of T cell repertoires in cytomegalovirus infection. TCRdb itself ran the reads through MiXCR, one entry per CDR3 protein. The table shows hundreds of thousands of distinct CDR3 sequences, with 30% to 40% occurring only once. No antigen is known for these receptors. Sequencing used cultured PBMCs, obtained from culture after CMV antigen stimulation. The source of these receptors is a human donor in good health (CMV status not recorded). Some clones in this sample may be carry-over from other donors' samples.

In its sample, this clonotype was seen a few times. V gene TRBV6-5 combines with J gene TRBJ2-7, with 8 nucleotides matching TRBD2. The CDR3 covers 14 residues. The J segment lost 4 bases and the V segment lost 6 bases, leaving 8 bases of the junction unmatched. Germline assignment: CDR1 MNHEY and CDR2 SVGAGI. The CDR3 sequence: CASSETGGVYEQYF. CDR3 nucleotide sequence: TGTGCCAGCAGCGAGACGGGAGGGGTATACGAGCAGTACTTC.

This clonotype was seen a few times. CDR3 DNA: TGTGCCAGCAGCTTTGGGCAGGGGGCGCAAGAGACCCAGTACTTC. Encoded protein: CASSFGQGAQETQYF. The V call is TRBV5-8, the J call TRBJ2-5; 8 bases agree with TRBD1. V lost 2 bases and J lost 2; bases outside the gene matches: 5. Germline V lookup: CDR1 SGHTS, CDR2 YDEGEE. The CDR3 length is 15 residues.

The sample holds many counts of this clonotype. This sequence joins TRBV7-2 and TRBJ2-3; D remains ambiguous. The CDR3 spans 11 residues. V was pared by 1 base and J by 5 bases, with 1 base between. CDR1 is SGHTA, CDR2 FQGNSA, per germline. CDR3 in DNA: TGTGCCAGCAGCTTAGAAGATACGCAGTATTTT. This encodes CASSLEDTQYF.

This clonotype has only a few counts. The chain employs TRBV20-1 and TRBJ2-1; maybe TRBD1 (5 bases). The V end was cut by 0 bases, the J end by 7 bases, with 10 bases between. Germline V lookup: CDR1 DFQATT, CDR2 SNEGSKA (reference sequence). This CDR3 is built from 13 residues. This CDR3 reads CSARDPRVNEQFF. DNA of the CDR3: TGCAGTGCTAGAGATCCCAGGGTAAATGAGCAGTTCTTC.

The chain recombines TRBV23-1 with TRBJ1-5; TRBD1 is a possible D gene (6 bases). TRBV23-1 is treated as an ORF (open reading frame) with a function not yet certain. The CDR3 has 17 amino acids. V lost 1 base, J lost 2 bases, and 15 bases lay in between. CDR3 in amino acids: CASSQFRGAIGNQPQHF. The DNA for the CDR3 is TGCGCCAGCAGTCAATTTCGGGGGGCGATTGGCAATCAGCCCCAGCATTTT.

CDR3 DNA sequence: TGTGCCAGCAGACAACTGCCTAGCACAGATACGCAGTATTTT. It specifies CASRQLPSTDTQYF. The chain combines TRBV6-5 with TRBJ2-3; D is ambiguous. The CDR3 sequence is 14 residues long. V was cut by 6 bases and J by 0 bases, with 10 bases left in between. Germline loops: CDR1 MNHEY, CDR2 SVGAGI.

This clonotype appeared a few times. The genes are TRBV9 and TRBJ1-1, with 10 bases aligning to TRBD1. The V segment lost 4 bases and the J segment 4 bases; nucleotides outside the gene matches: 10. In germline, CDR1 is SGDLS, CDR2 YYNGEE. This CDR3 region has 16 residues. CDR3 loop: CASSPGQGSRVTEAFF. CDR3 DNA: TGTGCCAGCAGCCCGGGACAGGGGAGTAGGGTCACTGAAGCTTTCTTT. Full variable domain (missing parts from reference TRBV9 and TRBJ1-1): DSGVTQTPKHLITATGQRVTLRCSPRSGDLSVYWYQQSLDQGLQFLIQYYNGEERAKGNILERFSAQQFPDLHSELNLSSLELGDSALYFCASSPGQGSRVTEAFFGQGTRLTVV.

A few counts support this clonotype. The chain is built from TRBV11-2 and TRBJ2-7, with 8 bases fitting TRBD2. Germline CDR1 is SGHAT and CDR2 is FQNNGV. The CDR3 is 14 residues long. V dropped 5 bases and J dropped 6; count of bases not matched to a gene: 9. In DNA, the CDR3 is TGTGCCAGCAGCGACTCCACCCGGGGGGGCGAGCAGTACGTC. This codes for CASSDSTRGGEQYV.